This is a list of T cell receptor beta chains from one sample in a study of blood T cells in healthy people across ages. TCRdb ran MiXCR on the 5' RACE reads and lists one entry per CDR3 protein. The sample comprises 600,000 to 1,000,000 distinct CDR3 sequences, over 45% of which are singletons, and roughly 20% rests with the top ten. Material for sequencing was blood. The source of these receptors is a man aged 30 to 45 in good health. CDR3s include the opening cysteine and the closing phenylalanine or tryptophan. D genes are given only for firm matches. For some rows the clone size is stated as once, few or many, or as a class when expanded; others skip it.

>-|TRBJ2-1|TRBV7-9|TRBD1
TGTGCCAGCAGCCCCAGTGGTAGAGGGGGCGCCTCCTACAATGAGCAGTTCTTC
CASSPSGRGGASYNEQFF
>-|TRBJ2-7|TRBV6-1|-
TGTGCCACCTTAGCCGGCGAGCAGTACTTC
CATLAGEQYF
>few|TRBJ2-7|TRBV7-2|-
TGTGCCAGCAGCTTCGCAGGTAGCTCCTACGAGCAGTACTTC
CASSFAGSSYEQYF
>-|TRBJ2-5|TRBV5-1|TRBD2
TGCGCCAGCAGCTTGGTCCCGACTAGCGGGAGGAGTACATTCAATGAGCAGTACTTC
CASSLVPTSGRSTFNEQYF
>-|TRBJ2-5|TRBV6-1|TRBD1
TGTGCCAGCCGTGGACAGGGGGCTAAAGAGACCCAGTACTTC
CASRGQGAKETQYF
>-|TRBJ2-7|TRBV27|-
TGTGCCAGCAGTTTATCGGGCGGAGAAGAGCAGTACTTC
CASSLSGGEEQYF
>-|TRBJ2-1|TRBV7-8|-
TGTGCCAGCAGCTTAGTTGGACTTGGAGAGCAGTTCTTC
CASSLVGLGEQFF
>few|TRBJ2-7|TRBV20-1|-
TGCAGTGCTAGAGATCTCCAGTCCTACGAGCAGTACTTC
CSARDLQSYEQYF
>-|TRBJ2-7|TRBV20-1|-
TGCAGTGCTAGTTTGGTTCGTGACCACTTTGGCGAGCAGTACTTC
CSASLVRDHFGEQYF
>-|TRBJ2-5|TRBV12-3/TRBV12-4|-
TGTGCCAGCAGTCGAAACGGGGGCCAAGAGACCCAGTACTTC
CASSRNGGQETQYF
>-|TRBJ2-7|TRBV14|-
TGTGCCAGCAGCCAAGATCGGGAAGGACAGGAGGGATACGAGCAGTACTTC
CASSQDREGQEGYEQYF
>-|TRBJ2-1|TRBV3-1|-
TGTGCCAGCAGCCAAACGACAGATCCATACAATGAGCAGTTCTTC
CASSQTTDPYNEQFF
>-|TRBJ2-1|TRBV7-2|TRBD2
TGTGCCAGCAGCTTAAAGCGGGGGGGCCCTTCGTCTTACTATGAGCAGTTCTTC
CASSLKRGGPSSYYEQFF
>-|TRBJ2-7|TRBV5-1|-
TGCGCCAGCAGCTCGAGCGGACCTACCTACGAGCAGTACTTC
CASSSSGPTYEQYF
>-|TRBJ2-3|TRBV7-9|TRBD2
TGTGCCAGCAGACCCCTAGCGGGATACACAGATACGCAGTATTTT
CASRPLAGYTDTQYF
>many|TRBJ2-1|TRBV20-1|-
TGCAGTGTACAGGGGATCGGGGGGTTCTCCTACAATGAGCAGTTCTTC
CSVQGIGGFSYNEQFF
>-|TRBJ2-7|TRBV10-3|TRBD1
TGTGCCATCAGTGAGACAACCTCCGGGACAGCCAAGCCAACCCAGTACTTC
CAISETTSGTAKPTQYF
>few|TRBJ2-1|TRBV4-2|-
TGTGCCAGCAGCCAAGTGGGACAGCGGGAGTATGCGAATGAGCAGTTCTTC
CASSQVGQREYANEQFF
>-|TRBJ2-3|TRBV6-1|TRBD2
TGTGCCAGCAGTGAAAGAGGGGAGGGGACAGATACGCAGTATTTT
CASSERGEGTDTQYF
>-|TRBJ2-5|TRBV7-8|TRBD1
TGTGCCAGCAGCTTAAGGACAGGGATACTAGTATCGCGTTTACAGCAGTACTTC
CASSLRTGILVSRLQQYF
>few|TRBJ2-4|TRBV7-2|-
TGTGCCAGCAGCTTAGACTTAGCCAAAAACATTCAGTACTTC
CASSLDLAKNIQYF
>-|TRBJ2-5|TRBV10-3|TRBD2
TGTGCCATCCAGGGTAGCGGGGAAGAGACCCAGTACTTC
CAIQGSGEETQYF
>few|TRBJ2-1|TRBV7-2|TRBD2
TGTGCCAGCAGCTTAGTAGCGGCGGGAGTGTCCCACAATGAGCAGTTCTTC
CASSLVAAGVSHNEQFF
>-|TRBJ2-3|TRBV7-9|TRBD2
TGTGCCAGCAGCGCGGGACTAGATAGAGATACGCAGTATTTT
CASSAGLDRDTQYF
>-|TRBJ2-5|TRBV11-2|TRBD2
TGTGCCAGCAGCTTTGGACGGACTAGCGGGAGGGGAGAGACCCAGTACTTC
CASSFGRTSGRGETQYF
>-|TRBJ2-3|TRBV7-2|-
TGTGCCAGCAGCCTCCAGTCCCGCCAGGCGACGCAGTATTTT
CASSLQSRQATQYF
>-|TRBJ2-1|TRBV9|-
TGTGCCAGCAGCTTTCGCCTGGGTCGTGAGCAGTTCTTC
CASSFRLGREQFF
>-|TRBJ1-6|TRBV6-6|-
TGTGCCAGCAGTTCACCCCTCCACTTT
CASSSPLHF
>many|TRBJ2-2|TRBV12-5|-
TGTGCTAGTGGTTCCGACCTACCCGGGGAGCTGTTTTTT
CASGSDLPGELFF
>-|TRBJ2-1|TRBV6-2/TRBV6-3|-
TGTGCCAGCAGTGATGGGGACCGCGATGAGCAGTTCTTC
CASSDGDRDEQFF
>-|TRBJ2-7|TRBV12-3/TRBV12-4|TRBD2
TGTGCCAGCACCCCGGGACTAGCGGACGAGCAGTACTTC
CASTPGLADEQYF
>-|TRBJ2-1|TRBV6-6|TRBD2
TGTGCCAGCGGCGGGGGGATCGACTACAATGAGCAGTTCTTC
CASGGGIDYNEQFF
>once|TRBJ2-6|TRBV9|-
TGTGCCAGCAGCCGAGAAGGGACCGGGGCCAACGTCCTGACTTTC
CASSREGTGANVLTF
>few|TRBJ2-2|TRBV29-1|-
TGCAGCGTTGATGAGAACACCGGGGAGCTGTTTTTT
CSVDENTGELFF
>-|TRBJ2-1|TRBV12-3/TRBV12-4|TRBD2
TGTGCCAGCACCGTACTAGCGGGGTACTACAATGAGCAGTTCTTC
CASTVLAGYYNEQFF
>few|TRBJ1-6|TRBV14|-
TGTGCCAGCAGCCAAGATCTGGTCGGCCCCCTCCACTTT
CASSQDLVGPLHF
>-|TRBJ1-6|TRBV3-1|TRBD1
TGTACCAGCAGCCAGGACCGACAGGGTGGGTCACCCCTCCACTTT
CTSSQDRQGGSPLHF
>-|TRBJ2-7|TRBV29-1|-
TGCAGCGTTGAGAGTATCGGAACCTACGAGCAGTACTTC
CSVESIGTYEQYF
>-|TRBJ2-5|TRBV20-1|TRBD2
TGCAGTGCTCTGACTAGCGGCAAAGAGACCCAGTACTTC
CSALTSGKETQYF
>-|TRBJ2-7|TRBV6-2/TRBV6-3|TRBD1
TGTGCCACCGGACAGGGGGAAATCTCCTACGAGCAGTACTTC
CATGQGEISYEQYF
>-|TRBJ2-6|TRBV29-1|-
TGCAGCGTTGTGGGGGCCTCTGGGGCCAACGTCCTGACTTTC
CSVVGASGANVLTF
>-|TRBJ2-7|TRBV6-2/TRBV6-3|-
TGTGCCAGCAGTTACTCGACGGGCGGCCAGGGGATGAGCTCCTACAATGAGCAGTACTTC
CASSYSTGGQGMSSYNEQYF
>-|TRBJ2-1|TRBV15|TRBD2
TGTGCCACCAGCAGAGCATTAGCGGGGGGGCGGTCCTACAATGAGCAGTTCTTC
CATSRALAGGRSYNEQFF
>-|TRBJ2-3|TRBV6-2/TRBV6-3|-
TGTGCCACCGGGCAGGGGTTCACAGATACGCAGTATTTT
CATGQGFTDTQYF
>-|TRBJ2-1|TRBV9|TRBD2
TGTGCCAGCAGCGTAGTTAGCGGGAGAGCGGATGAGCAGTTCTTC
CASSVVSGRADEQFF
>few|TRBJ2-7|TRBV7-2|-
TGTGCCAGCAGCTTTGGGGTTAATCCTACCTACGAGCAGTACTTC
CASSFGVNPTYEQYF
>-|TRBJ1-5|TRBV6-5|-
TGTGCCAGCAGTTACTCGGGGTCGGGGAATCAGCCCCAGCATTTT
CASSYSGSGNQPQHF
>few|TRBJ2-7|TRBV20-1|-
TGCAGTGCTGGGGCCGCCCGAGGGGCCTACGAGCAGTACTTC
CSAGAARGAYEQYF
>once|TRBJ2-5|TRBV28|TRBD2
TGTGCCAGCAGTTTGGCGGGGCTAGCGGTTTTTCGGAGTGAGCAGTACTTC
CASSLAGLAVFRSEQYF
>-|TRBJ1-1|TRBV15|-
TGTGCCACCAGCAGAGATCAAGGGCATGAAGCTTTCTTT
CATSRDQGHEAFF
>once|TRBJ2-1|TRBV5-6|-
TGTGCCAGCAGCCGGTCGGGACCTAGTGAGCAGTTCTTC
CASSRSGPSEQFF
>-|TRBJ2-1|TRBV5-4|TRBD2
TGTGCCAGCAGCGGGACTACAGACAATGAGCAGTTCTTC
CASSGTTDNEQFF
>-|TRBJ1-1|TRBV5-1|-
TGCGCCAGCAGACCTCTATGGGGCATCCGATCGAACACTGAAGCTTTCTTT
CASRPLWGIRSNTEAFF
>few|TRBJ2-3|TRBV20-1|-
TGCAGTGCCGTGAGCGGATGGGGCACAGATACGCAGTATTTT
CSAVSGWGTDTQYF
>-|TRBJ1-2|TRBV10-3|TRBD1
TGTGCCACAACCGGACAGGGCCAATATGGCTACACCTTC
CATTGQGQYGYTF
>few|TRBJ2-7|TRBV3-1|TRBD2
TGTGCCAGCAGCCAGGCCGGTGGGCTAGCGGACTACGAGCAGTACTTC
CASSQAGGLADYEQYF
>-|TRBJ1-2|TRBV6-5|-
TGTGCCAGCAGTTACTCACCAAAAGGGGGAGAATATGGCTACACCTTC
CASSYSPKGGEYGYTF
>-|TRBJ2-7|TRBV10-1|TRBD2
TGCGCCAGCAGTTCTTCCTCGGGGGGTTCCTACGAGCAGTACTTC
CASSSSSGGSYEQYF